The 32 T cell receptor beta chains reported below all come from one sample, sequenced in a study of OX40 agonist ivuxolimab in advanced cancers. Here immunoSEQ multiplex PCR was the method, and the copy in TCRdb shows in-frame clones only, minus some. The sample yields about 45,000 clones, approximately 85% seen once. Here the sequenced sample was CD4+ or CD8+ T cells sorted from blood, taken in a trial of the OX40 agonist ivuxolimab. The receptors derive from an adult with an advanced solid tumor such as melanoma, head and neck, liver or kidney cancer.

The chain uses TRBV6-1 and TRBJ2-7; tentatively, D is TRBD2 (6 bases). Germline CDR1 reads MNHNS; CDR2 reads SASEGT. V dropped 6 bases and J dropped 0 bases, with 12 bases sitting between them. The CDR3 length is 14 residues. CDR3 bases: TGTGCCAGCAGGACGGGACTCTTCTCCTACGAGCAGTACTTC. Translation: CASRTGLFSYEQYF.

The chain is built from TRBV19 and TRBJ2-2; possible D gene TRBD2, 6 bases. V lost 4 bases, J lost 5 bases, and 17 bases lay in between. The CDR3 totals 16 residues. CDR1 and CDR2 from the germline V gene are LNHDA and SQIVND (reference sequence). For the CDR3, the DNA is TGTGCCAGTAGTACAAGAACTAGCCCCACGACCGGGGAGCTGTTTTTT. It translates to CASSTRTSPTTGELFF.

This chain connects TRBV5-6 to TRBJ1-3, with D tentatively TRBD1 (5 bases). V lost 0 bases to trimming and J lost 4 bases, with 14 bases between them. Germline V lookup: CDR1 SGHDT, CDR2 YYEEEE. This CDR3 contains 16 residues. The CDR3 is CASSLVVGTGGNTIYF. As DNA, the CDR3 is TGTGCCAGCAGCTTGGTAGTGGGGACCGGAGGAAACACCATATATTTT.

Note on this clone: The junction departs from germline at one end; a sequencing error may be responsible. CDR3 DNA sequence: TGTGCCAGCAGGTACTCGGGCGGAGTGAACACTGAAGCTTTCTTT. Translated: CASRYSGGVNTEAFF. The chain joins TRBV6-5 to TRBJ1-1; D unresolved. CDR1 is MNHEY and CDR2 is SVGAGI in the germline V gene. CDR3 size: 15 residues.

The chain is built from TRBV5-8 and TRBJ2-4; no definite D call. Germline V gives CDR1 SGHTS, CDR2 YDEGEE. V was shortened by 0 bases and J by 6 bases, with 13 bases between the two germline ends. The CDR3 extends over 15 amino acids. Here the CDR3 reads CASSLEPGLRNIQYF. CDR3 coding DNA: TGTGCCAGCAGCTTGGAACCGGGTTTAAGAAACATTCAGTACTTC.

The chain carries TRBV18 and TRBJ2-7; 15 bases are shared with TRBD2. The CDR3 sequence is 18 residues long. Germline V gene lookup returns CDR1 KGHSH and CDR2 LQKENI. V dropped 1 base and J dropped 5; count of bases not matched to a gene: 9. The CDR3 sequence is CASSPRGTSGRPWHEQYF. The DNA for the CDR3 is TGTGCCAGCTCACCACGAGGGACTAGCGGGAGGCCCTGGCACGAGCAGTACTTC.

V and J are TRBV28 and TRBJ2-3; D is perhaps TRBD1 (6 bases). V was cut by 5 bases and J by 0 bases, with 15 bases left in between. The germline V gene encodes CDR1 MDHEN and CDR2 SYDVKM. The length of the CDR3 is 16 residues. The CDR3 coding sequence is TGTGCCAGCAGTACCCCAGGGGCCACTAGCACAGATACGCAGTATTTT. Its protein product is CASSTPGATSTDTQYF.

The chain uses TRBV7-3 and TRBJ2-3, with TRBD2 matching 14 bases. CDR3 length equals 16 residues. The J segment lost 3 bases and the V segment lost 4 bases, leaving 3 bases of the junction unmatched. Germline CDR1 SGHTA, CDR2 FQGTGA. In nucleotides, the CDR3 is TGTGCCAGCAGCTCCAGACTAGCGGGAGGGACAGATACGCAGTATTTT. This codes for CASSSRLAGGTDTQYF.

This chain links TRBV5-1 with TRBJ2-7, with D unresolved. This CDR3 is 12 amino acids long. With 5 bases removed from V and 2 bases from J, the gap between germline ends came to 8 bases. CDR1 and CDR2 from the germline V gene are SGHRS and YFSETQ. The CDR3 reads CASSVGTYEQYF. CDR3 bases: TGCGCCAGCAGTGTTGGAACCTACGAGCAGTACTTC.

This clone is a singleton in its sample. The chain recombines TRBV20-1 with TRBJ2-7; 9 positions match TRBD1. The germline V gene has CDR1 DFQATT and CDR2 SNEGSKA (reference sequence). With 6 bases clipped from V and 6 bases from J, the junction kept 3 bases outside the gene matches. This CDR3 is built from 11 residues. CDR3 region: CSATQGAEQYF. The DNA of the CDR3 is TGCAGTGCCACACAGGGGGCCGAGCAGTACTTC.

The CDR3 spells CASSLGQGGRNYGYTF. The CDR3 DNA reads as TGTGCCAGCAGCTTAGGACAAGGGGGCCGAAACTATGGCTACACCTTC. The chain carries TRBV7-9 and TRBJ1-2, with 7 bases aligning to TRBD1. Germline-derived CDR1 and CDR2 are SEHNR and FQNEAQ (reference sequence). The CDR3 covers 16 residues. The junction had 7 bases not matched to a gene; V was cut back by 1 base and J by 2 bases. The entire variable domain, with the rest obtained from reference TRBV7-9 and TRBJ1-2, is as follows: DTGVSQNPRHKITKRGQNVTFRCDPISEHNRLYWYRQTLGQGPEFLTYFQNEAQLEKSRLLSDRFSAERPKGSFSTLEIQRTEQGDSAMYLCASSLGQGGRNYGYTFGSGTRLTVV.

The chain links TRBV19 to TRBJ1-3, with D perhaps TRBD1 (6 bases). The CDR3 loop spans 15 amino acids. Germline V CDR1 and CDR2: LNHDA, SQIVND (reference sequence). Trimming removed 5 bases from V and 1 base from J, with 12 bases in between. The CDR3 nucleotides read TGTGCCAGTAGTGCTACAGGGTTTTCTGGAAACACCATATATTTT. Translating it yields CASSATGFSGNTIYF. Combining the CDR3 with reference TRBV19 and TRBJ1-3 gives the whole variable domain DGGITQSPKYLFRKEGQNVTLSCEQNLNHDAMYWYRQDPGQGLRLIYYSQIVNDFQKGDIAEGYSVSREKKESFPLTVTSAQKNPTAFYLCASSATGFSGNTIYFGEGSWLTVV.

This chain's CDR3 is CSARVGAEAFF. DNA for the CDR3: TGCAGTGCTAGGGTGGGCGCTGAAGCTTTCTTT. The chain joins TRBV20-1 to TRBJ1-1; unclear D gene. Germline CDR1 DFQATT, CDR2 SNEGSKA (reference sequence). Trimming took off 3 bases at V and 6 bases at J, with 8 bases between the two ends. This CDR3 spans 11 amino acids.

Written as DNA, the CDR3 is TGTGCCAGCAGTGAAGCGGTAGCCGGTCTAGTTGAAGCTTTCTTT. Residues: CASSEAVAGLVEAFF. This chain joins TRBV6-1 and TRBJ1-1; D is uncertain. Trimming removed 0 bases from V and 7 bases from J, with 15 bases in between. The CDR3 has 15 amino acids. Germline CDR1 and CDR2: MNHNS and SASEGT.

The chain links TRBV5-4 to TRBJ2-1; 13 bases match TRBD2. J was trimmed by 6 bases and V by 4 bases; bases with no gene match: 7. In germline, CDR1 is SGHNT, CDR2 YYREEE (reference sequence). There are 16 residues in the CDR3. The CDR3 sequence: CASSRGTSGTGNEQFF. CDR3 nucleotides: TGTGCCAGCAGCCGAGGGACTAGCGGGACAGGCAATGAGCAGTTCTTC. The full variable domain, in which reference TRBV5-4 and TRBJ2-1 provide the parts outside the CDR3, is ETGVTQSPTHLIKTRGQQVTLRCSSQSGHNTVSWYQQALGQGPQFIFQYYREEENGRGNFPPRFSGLQFPNYSSELNVNALELDDSALYLCASSRGTSGTGNEQFFGPGTRLTVL.

This rearrangement joins TRBV20-1 to TRBJ1-3; D gene uncertain. Per germline, CDR1 DFQATT and CDR2 SNEGSKA (reference sequence). This CDR3 spans 11 amino acids. V was clipped by 4 bases and J by 4 bases, with 5 bases between them. For the CDR3, the DNA is TGCAGTGCTAATACGGGAAACACCATATATTTT. It yields the protein CSANTGNTIYF.

The genes are TRBV7-9 and TRBJ1-4; D remains unclear. This CDR3 spans 13 amino acids. V gave up 6 bases and J gave up 11 bases, with 16 bases separating them. Germline V gene lookup returns CDR1 SEHNR and CDR2 FQNEAQ (reference sequence). The CDR3 sequence is CASREREGGKLFF. DNA for the CDR3: TGTGCCAGCAGAGAAAGGGAGGGCGGGAAACTGTTTTTT.

The gene calls are TRBV21-1 and TRBJ2-5. TRBV21-1 is a listed pseudogene. The CDR3 consists of 10 residues. This CDR3 reads CASSKDDEYF. CDR3 DNA sequence: TGTGCCAGCAGCAAAGACGACGAGTACTTC.

As to this clone: A much larger clonotype is one base distant, so this may be a read error. The J gene is TRBJ1-2, the V gene TRBV9, with 9 bases that match TRBD1. In germline, CDR1 is SGDLS, CDR2 YYNGEE. The CDR3 length is 14 residues. J was trimmed by 2 bases and V by 3 bases; bases with no gene match: 2. CDR3 nucleotide sequence: TGTGCCAGCAGCGCGGGACAGGGAAACTATGGCTACACCTTC. Amino acid sequence: CASSAGQGNYGYTF.

The V call is TRBV18, the J call TRBJ2-1; D unresolved. From germline, CDR1 is KGHSH and CDR2 LQKENI. The CDR3 contains 16 residues. V lost 2 bases to trimming and J lost 6 bases, with 17 bases between them. The CDR3 sequence: CASSPGITARVNEQFF. In DNA form, the CDR3 reads TGTGCCAGCTCACCAGGTATTACTGCCCGGGTCAATGAGCAGTTCTTC.

The chain carries TRBV7-9 and TRBJ1-1; D gene uncertain. The V gene's germline CDR1 is SEHNR and CDR2 FQNEAQ (reference sequence). The CDR3 is 14 residues long. Between the trimmed V and J ends, which lost 1 base and 0 bases, there was a span of 6 bases. The CDR3 here is CASSLGFMNTEAFF. CDR3 DNA sequence: TGTGCCAGCAGCTTAGGGTTCATGAACACTGAAGCTTTCTTT.

The chain employs TRBV6-1 and TRBJ1-6; D unclear. This CDR3 spans 15 amino acids. Germline assignment: CDR1 MNHNS and CDR2 SASEGT. V lost 1 base, J lost 6 bases, and 10 bases lay in between. The CDR3 sequence is CASSEGLRINSPLHF. The CDR3 coding sequence is TGTGCCAGCAGTGAAGGGCTAAGGATTAATTCACCCCTCCACTTT.

The chain joins TRBV6-4 to TRBJ2-5, with TRBD2 as a possible D gene (6 bases). The CDR3 is 13 amino acids. The V end was cut by 5 bases, the J end by 4 bases, with 11 bases between. CDR1 and CDR2 (germline): MRHNA, SNTAGT. CDR3 loop: CASSFEGGETQYF. The DNA for the CDR3 is TGTGCCAGCAGTTTCGAGGGAGGAGAGACCCAGTACTTC.

A few counts support this clone. This rearrangement joins TRBV12-5 to TRBJ2-1; 12 nucleotides line up with TRBD2. With 1 base clipped from V and 3 bases from J, the junction kept 4 bases outside the gene matches. There are 17 residues in the CDR3. Germline lookup yields CDR1 LGHNT and CDR2 FRNRAP. In DNA, the CDR3 is TGTGCTAGTGGTTTGGGGACTAGCGGGGTGGGCTACAATGAGCAGTTCTTC. The encoded protein is CASGLGTSGVGYNEQFF.

This clone was observed once. The chain joins TRBV30 to TRBJ2-5; no reliable D call. The V and J ends lost 4 bases and 0 bases respectively, with 9 bases between them. The CDR3 loop spans 13 amino acids. Germline loops: CDR1 GTSNPN, CDR2 SVGIG (reference sequence). This chain's CDR3 is CAWTFGDQETQYF. The CDR3 DNA reads as TGTGCCTGGACCTTCGGCGACCAAGAGACCCAGTACTTC. Combining the CDR3 with reference TRBV30 and TRBJ2-5 gives the whole variable domain SQTIHQWPATLVQPVGSPLSLECTVEGTSNPNLYWYRQAAGRGLQLLFYSVGIGQISSEVPQNLSASRPQDRQFILSSKKLLLSDSGFYLCAWTFGDQETQYFGPGTRLLVL.

The chain carries TRBV11-3 and TRBJ2-7, with D perhaps matching TRBD1 (5 bases). From germline, CDR1 is SGHNT and CDR2 YENEEA. V was cut by 5 bases and J by 0 bases, with 14 bases left in between. The CDR3 runs 15 residues. The CDR3 bases are TGTGCCAGCAGCCCCCGACAGAGCCGCTCCTACGAGCAGTACTTC. Amino acid sequence: CASSPRQSRSYEQYF. The entire variable domain, with the rest obtained from reference TRBV11-3 and TRBJ2-7, is as follows: EAGVVQSPRYKIIEKKQPVAFWCNPISGHNTLYWYLQNLGQGPELLIRYENEEAVDDSQLPKDRFSAERLKGVDSTLKIQPAELGDSAVYLCASSPRQSRSYEQYFGPGTRLTVT.

This clone is labeled as medium-sized. The V call is TRBV10-3, the J call TRBJ1-5, with 7 bases identical to TRBD1. This CDR3 is built from 14 residues. The V gene's germline CDR1 is ENHRY and CDR2 SYGVKD. The ends lost 3 bases at V and 5 bases at J; junction bases unmatched: 4. This CDR3 is CAISDRGRDQPQHF. CDR3 DNA: TGTGCCATCAGTGATAGGGGGCGTGATCAGCCCCAGCATTTT.

A few counts support this clone. This chain connects TRBV6-1 to TRBJ2-1, with unresolved D. There are 14 residues in the CDR3. Deletions cut 0 bases from V and 11 bases from J, with 14 bases between. The germline gives CDR1 MNHNS, CDR2 SASEGT. CDR3 nucleotides: TGTGCCAGCAGTGAAGCGGGGTTAAGGTCAAAGCAGTTCTTC. Translated: CASSEAGLRSKQFF.

The V call is TRBV6-5, the J call TRBJ1-6; D is unclear. Trimming pared 5 bases from V and 4 bases from J, leaving 12 bases between. The CDR3 is 15 residues long. CDR1 is MNHEY, CDR2 SVGAGI, per germline. CDR3 region: CASSRDLTYNSPLHF. CDR3 DNA sequence: TGTGCCAGCAGTCGGGATTTAACTTATAATTCACCCCTCCACTTT.

In nucleotides, the CDR3 is TGTGCCAGCAGCGTAGACCCAGGTGGGCACAGGGAAGAGACCCAGTACTTC. This gives the protein CASSVDPGGHREETQYF. The V and J genes are TRBV9 and TRBJ2-5; D is perhaps TRBD1 (6 bases). The CDR3 has 17 residues. The V end was cut by 0 bases, the J end by 3 bases, with 18 bases between. CDR1 SGDLS and CDR2 YYNGEE come from the germline V gene.

The V gene is TRBV9, the J gene TRBJ2-1; D is tentatively TRBD1 or TRBD2 (6 bases each). The CDR3 runs to 16 residues. The germline V gene has CDR1 SGDLS and CDR2 YYNGEE. V was shortened by 0 bases and J by 7 bases, with 17 bases between the two germline ends. The CDR3 DNA reads as TGTGCCAGCAGCGTAGTTTCCGGGGGCCTGGGGAATGAGCAGTTCTTC. It translates to CASSVVSGGLGNEQFF.

V is TRBV7-9 and J is TRBJ1-1, with D possibly being TRBD1 (5 bases). CDR3 length: 14 residues. V dropped 3 bases and J dropped 0 bases, with 8 bases sitting between them. CDR1 and CDR2 from the germline V gene are SEHNR and FQNEAQ (reference sequence). CDR3 sequence (DNA): TGTGCCAGCAGCTTCGGGGACCTGAACACTGAAGCTTTCTTT. It translates to CASSFGDLNTEAFF. The complete variable domain, with remaining parts taken from reference TRBV7-9 and TRBJ1-1, reads DTGVSQNPRHKITKRGQNVTFRCDPISEHNRLYWYRQTLGQGPEFLTYFQNEAQLEKSRLLSDRFSAERPKGSFSTLEIQRTEQGDSAMYLCASSFGDLNTEAFFGQGTRLTVV.